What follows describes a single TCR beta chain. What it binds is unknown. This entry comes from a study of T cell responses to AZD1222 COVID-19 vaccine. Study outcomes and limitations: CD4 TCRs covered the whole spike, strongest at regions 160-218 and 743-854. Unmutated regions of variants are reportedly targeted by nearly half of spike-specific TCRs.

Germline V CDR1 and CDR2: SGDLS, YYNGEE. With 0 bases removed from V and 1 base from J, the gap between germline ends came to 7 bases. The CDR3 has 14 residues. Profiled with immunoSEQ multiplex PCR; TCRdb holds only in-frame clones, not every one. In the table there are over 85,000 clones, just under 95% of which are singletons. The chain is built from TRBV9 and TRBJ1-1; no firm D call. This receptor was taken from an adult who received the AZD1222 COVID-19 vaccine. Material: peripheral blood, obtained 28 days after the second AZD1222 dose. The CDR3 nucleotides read TGTGCCAGCAGCGTAGCAGGTTGGAACACTGAAGCTTTCTTT. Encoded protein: CASSVAGWNTEAFF.